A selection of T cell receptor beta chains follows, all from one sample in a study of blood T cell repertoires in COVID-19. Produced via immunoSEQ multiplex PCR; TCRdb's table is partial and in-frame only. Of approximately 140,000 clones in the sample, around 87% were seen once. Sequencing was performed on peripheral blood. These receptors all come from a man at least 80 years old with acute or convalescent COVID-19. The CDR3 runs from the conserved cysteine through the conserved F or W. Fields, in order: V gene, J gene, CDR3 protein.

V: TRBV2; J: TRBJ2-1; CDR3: CASGRYRGSSYNEQFF
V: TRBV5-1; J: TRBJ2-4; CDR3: CASSFLAGGPSIQYF
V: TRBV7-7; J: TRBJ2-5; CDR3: CASSLSSGPEETQYF
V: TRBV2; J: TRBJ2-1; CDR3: CASKFPGLAGGRTHNEQFF
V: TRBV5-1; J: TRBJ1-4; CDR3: CASSLGDSNEKLFF
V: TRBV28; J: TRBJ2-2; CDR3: CASSFRLAGFGELFF
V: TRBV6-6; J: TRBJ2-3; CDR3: CASSHFMTGGTDTQYF
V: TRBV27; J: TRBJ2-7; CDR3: CASSPRRTPAPRKYEQYF
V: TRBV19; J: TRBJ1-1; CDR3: CASSSGARAEAFF
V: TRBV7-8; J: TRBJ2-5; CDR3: CASSLSGTGLDSYQETQYF
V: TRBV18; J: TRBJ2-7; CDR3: CASSPPVRVYEQYF
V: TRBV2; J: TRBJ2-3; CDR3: CASSESSGTTDTQYF
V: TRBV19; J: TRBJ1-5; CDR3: CATRGVSNQPQHF
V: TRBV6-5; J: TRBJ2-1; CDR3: CASNVDRVANEQFF
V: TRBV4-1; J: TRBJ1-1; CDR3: CASSQEWRNTEAFF
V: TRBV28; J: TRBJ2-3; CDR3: CASSPAEVRDVTQYF
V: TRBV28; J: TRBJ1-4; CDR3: CASSNRRATNEKLFF
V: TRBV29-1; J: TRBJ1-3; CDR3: CSVEDPDSTDGNTIYF
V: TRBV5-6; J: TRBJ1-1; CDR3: CASSPGTPNTEAFF
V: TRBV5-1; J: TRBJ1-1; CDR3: CASSPGHLIGVTEAFF
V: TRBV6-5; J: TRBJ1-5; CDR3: CASSGQAPSNQPQHF
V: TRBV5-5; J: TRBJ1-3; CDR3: CASSDTRVRTGGNTIYF
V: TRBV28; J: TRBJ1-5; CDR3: CASSLPGRVDQPQHF
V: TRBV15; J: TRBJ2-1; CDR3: CATSRDGRLAGGTSYNEQFF
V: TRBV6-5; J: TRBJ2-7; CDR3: CASSPDRVNHEQYF
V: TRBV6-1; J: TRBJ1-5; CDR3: CASSEGPVKNQPQHF
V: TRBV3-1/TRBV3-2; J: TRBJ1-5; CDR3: CASSRGALEPQHF
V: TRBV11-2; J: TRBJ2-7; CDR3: CASSNPGPGAGEQYF
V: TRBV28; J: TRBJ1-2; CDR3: CASSSQDSYGYTF
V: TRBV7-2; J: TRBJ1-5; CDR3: CASGETGGVGPQHF
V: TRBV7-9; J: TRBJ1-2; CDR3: CASSLEQLYGYTF
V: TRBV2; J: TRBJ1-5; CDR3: CASSPGGNQPQHF
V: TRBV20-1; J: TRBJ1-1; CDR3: CSAREEEAFF
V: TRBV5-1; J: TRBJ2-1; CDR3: CASSLSLTGGLYNEQFF
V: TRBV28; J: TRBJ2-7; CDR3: CASAGQGYYEQYF
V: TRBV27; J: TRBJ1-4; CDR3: CASSPQGAWEKLFF
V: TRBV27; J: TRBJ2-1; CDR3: CASTTSGRYNEQFF
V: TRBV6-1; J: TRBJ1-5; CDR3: CASSEISNQPQHF
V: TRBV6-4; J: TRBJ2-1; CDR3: CASSVQGGGEQFF
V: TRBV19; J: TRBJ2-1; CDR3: CASSVRTGAGAVNEQFF
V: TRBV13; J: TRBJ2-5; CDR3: CASSLQGRVQTQYF
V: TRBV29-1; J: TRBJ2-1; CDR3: CSVDRRANEQFF
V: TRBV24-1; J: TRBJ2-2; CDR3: CATSDSSLNTGELFF
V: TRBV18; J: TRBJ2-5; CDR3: CASSPGQGIQETQYF
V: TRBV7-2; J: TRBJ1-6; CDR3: CASSLDLQGRSPLHF
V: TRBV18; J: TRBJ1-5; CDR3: CASSLHPLTGTSNQPQHF
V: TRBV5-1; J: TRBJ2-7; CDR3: CASSLGPSSYEQYF
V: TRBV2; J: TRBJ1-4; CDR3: CASSATGQGITNEKLFF
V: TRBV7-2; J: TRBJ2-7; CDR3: CASRTSGTYEQYF